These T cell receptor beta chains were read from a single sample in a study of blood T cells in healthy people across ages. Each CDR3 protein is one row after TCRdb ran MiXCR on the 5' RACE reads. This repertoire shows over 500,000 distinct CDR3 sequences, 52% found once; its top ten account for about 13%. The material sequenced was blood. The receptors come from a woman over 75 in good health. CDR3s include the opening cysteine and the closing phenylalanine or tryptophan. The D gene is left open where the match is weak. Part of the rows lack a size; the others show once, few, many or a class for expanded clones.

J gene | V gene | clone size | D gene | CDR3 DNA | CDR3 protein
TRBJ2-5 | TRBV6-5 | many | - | TGTGCCAGCAGTGACTCGCTAGCCCGAGAGACCCAGTACTTC | CASSDSLARETQYF
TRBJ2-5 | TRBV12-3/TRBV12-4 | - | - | TGTGCCAGCAGTTCCTATGAGACCCAGTACTTC | CASSSYETQYF
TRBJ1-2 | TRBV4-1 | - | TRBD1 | TGCGCCAGCAGCCAAGATGACCAGGGGGGGGACTATGGCTACACCTTC | CASSQDDQGGDYGYTF
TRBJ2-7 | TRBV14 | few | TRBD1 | TGTGCCAGCAGCCCCCGGGACAGGGGAGCCTACGAGCAGTACTTC | CASSPRDRGAYEQYF
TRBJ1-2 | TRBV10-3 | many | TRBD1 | TGTGCCATCAGTTATCCGGGACAGGAGGGGATTGATGGCTACACCTTC | CAISYPGQEGIDGYTF
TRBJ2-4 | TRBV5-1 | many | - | TGCGCCAGCAGCTTGGGAGAAACTAAAAACATTCAGTACTTC | CASSLGETKNIQYF
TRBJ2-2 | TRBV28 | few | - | TGTGCCAGCAGGTCCTTTCTAAACACCGGGGAGCTGTTTTTT | CASRSFLNTGELFF
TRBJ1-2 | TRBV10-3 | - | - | TGTGCCATCAGTGAGGCAGGCAGGAACTATGGCTACACCTTC | CAISEAGRNYGYTF
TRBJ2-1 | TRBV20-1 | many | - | TGCAGTGCTAGAGATGCCGGAGGGCTATCCTACAATGAGCAGTTCTTC | CSARDAGGLSYNEQFF
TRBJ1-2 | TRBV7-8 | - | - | TGTGCCAGCAGCTCCCGGACTGTGTATGGCTACACCTTC | CASSSRTVYGYTF
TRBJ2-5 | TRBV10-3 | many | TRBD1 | TGTGCCATCAGTGAGTCGACAGGGGATGAAGAGACCCAGTACTTC | CAISESTGDEETQYF
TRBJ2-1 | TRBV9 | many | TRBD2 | TGTGCCAGCAGCGTAGCAGGACTAGCGGGAGATCGAAGCTCCTACAATGAGCAGTTCTTC | CASSVAGLAGDRSSYNEQFF
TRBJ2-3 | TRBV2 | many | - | TGTGCCAGCACCCGGGCAGGGGCTGGCACAGATACGCAGTATTTT | CASTRAGAGTDTQYF
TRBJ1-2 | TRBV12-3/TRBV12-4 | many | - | TGTGCCAGCACCAGGCAGGGAAACTTTAACTATGGCTACACCTTC | CASTRQGNFNYGYTF
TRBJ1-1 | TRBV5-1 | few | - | TGCGCCAGCAGCTTGGGGGCTTTGGTGAACACTGAAGCTTTCTTT | CASSLGALVNTEAFF
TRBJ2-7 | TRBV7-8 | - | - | TGTGCCAGCAGCTCCTCCCGAATGGTTTCTTACGAGCAGTACTTC | CASSSSRMVSYEQYF
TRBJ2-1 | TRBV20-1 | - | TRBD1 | TGCAGTGCTGAGCCGCCGGGACAGACTTCCAATGAGCAGTTCTTC | CSAEPPGQTSNEQFF
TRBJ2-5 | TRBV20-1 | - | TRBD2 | TGCAGTGCTAGAGATCGAACGGGGGGGCCACAGACCCAGTACTTC | CSARDRTGGPQTQYF
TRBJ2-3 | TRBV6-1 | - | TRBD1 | TGTGCCATCGGACAGGTCCCGAGCACAGATACGCAGTATTTT | CAIGQVPSTDTQYF
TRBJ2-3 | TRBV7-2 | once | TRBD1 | TGTGCCAGCAGCCCTAGTGGGACAGGGACCACAGATACGCAGTATTTT | CASSPSGTGTTDTQYF
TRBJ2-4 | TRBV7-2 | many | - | TGTGCCAGCAGCTTAGGGGGGACCTTCAAAAACATTCAGTACTTC | CASSLGGTFKNIQYF
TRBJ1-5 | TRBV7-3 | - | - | TGTGCCAACAGCTTCGGGGGGCAGAGGTGCAATCAGCCCCAGCATTTT | CANSFGGQRCNQPQHF
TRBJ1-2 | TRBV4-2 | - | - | TGTGCCAGCAGCCAAGAAGGGCGACCGGTAAACTATGGCTACACCTTC | CASSQEGRPVNYGYTF
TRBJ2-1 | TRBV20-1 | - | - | TGCAGTGCTAGTGCCGACACTTACAGTGAGCAGTTCTTC | CSASADTYSEQFF
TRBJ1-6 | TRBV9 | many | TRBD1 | TGTGCCAGCAGCCCAAACCTCCTACACGGGACAGGGGGCGTCTATTCACCCCTCCACTTT | CASSPNLLHGTGGVYSPLHF
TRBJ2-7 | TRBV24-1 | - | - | TGTGCCACCAGTGAGAAAATAAGCTCCTACGAGCAGTACTTC | CATSEKISSYEQYF
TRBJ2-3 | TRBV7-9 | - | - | TGTGCCAGCAGCTTAGCGGGACAACTCTATGCAGTCTCAGATACGCAGTATTTT | CASSLAGQLYAVSDTQYF
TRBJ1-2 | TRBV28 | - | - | TGTGCCAGCAGTTCCTTCGAACCAAAGACAGGAGTCGATGGCTACACCTTC | CASSSFEPKTGVDGYTF
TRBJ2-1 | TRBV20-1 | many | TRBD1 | TGCAGTGCTCCGGGACAGGGGTACAATGAGCAGTTCTTC | CSAPGQGYNEQFF